The 28 T cell receptor beta chains below were found in one sample sequenced in a study of T-cell memory formation after mild COVID-19. TCRdb re-analysed the 5' RACE reads in MiXCR, keeping a single row per CDR3 protein. The sample holds a few hundred thousand distinct CDR3 sequences, 20% to 25% seen once. What was sequenced was PBMCs or a T cell subset sorted from them (not recorded which). The receptors here all came from an adult woman who had mild COVID-19 (a few samples of this study predate the infection). Cell type and time point are not known.

This chain uses TRBV7-9 with TRBJ1-1, with TRBD1 as a possible D gene (6 bases). Germline-derived CDR1 and CDR2 are SEHNR and FQNEAQ (reference sequence). V shed 5 bases and J shed 4 bases, with 17 bases lying between them. CDR3 length equals 15 residues. Here the CDR3 reads CASSIEGVVSTEAFF. CDR3 nucleotide sequence: TGTGCCAGCAGCATTGAGGGGGTCGTGAGCACTGAAGCTTTCTTT.

V gene TRBV9 combines with J gene TRBJ2-2; 12 bases agree with TRBD2. The germline V gene has CDR1 SGDLS and CDR2 YYNGEE. J gave up 4 bases and V 4 bases, and 8 bases lay outside the gene matches. The CDR3 is 17 residues long. CDR3 DNA: TGTGCCAGCAGCTTTTCCTCTAGCGGGAGGGGCACCGGGGAGCTGTTTTTT. Translating gives CASSFSSSGRGTGELFF.

The CDR3 DNA follows: TGCGCCAGCAGTGAGCCAAACAGGGGGAACTATGGCTACACCTTC. Amino acid sequence: CASSEPNRGNYGYTF. The rearrangement joins TRBV10-2 to TRBJ1-2; 8 nucleotides align to TRBD1. The junction had 4 bases not matched to a gene; V was cut back by 2 bases and J by 2 bases. The germline V gene encodes CDR1 WSHSY and CDR2 SAAADI. The CDR3 contains 15 residues.

The V and J genes are TRBV9 and TRBJ2-2; TRBD2 agrees at 8 bases. Germline V gene sequence: CDR1 SGDLS, CDR2 YYNGEE. This CDR3 has 17 amino acids. Trimming removed 0 bases from V and 3 bases from J; junction bases left unmatched: 7. DNA for the CDR3: TGTGCCAGCAGCGTAGTTCTAACTAGCGGATACACCGGGGAGCTGTTTTTT. This encodes CASSVVLTSGYTGELFF.

The CDR3 DNA follows: TGCGCCAGCAGCGGAGGAGTCCAAGAGACCCAGTACTTC. Translated, it gives CASSGGVQETQYF. The chain has TRBV5-1 and TRBJ2-5; D is possibly TRBD2 (5 bases). The CDR3 loop spans 13 amino acids. In germline, CDR1 is SGHRS, CDR2 YFSETQ. The V end was cut by 4 bases, the J end by 1 base, with 8 bases between.

This chain connects TRBV2 to TRBJ1-1, with D unresolved. V gave up 7 bases and J gave up 2 bases, with 11 bases separating them. The CDR3 is 13 amino acids. In germline, CDR1 is SNHLY, CDR2 FYNNEI. CDR3 residues: CASKRVENTEAFF. The CDR3 nucleotides read TGTGCCAGCAAGAGGGTTGAAAACACTGAAGCTTTCTTT.

This sequence joins TRBV24-1 and TRBJ2-1; D unresolved. Deletions cut 0 bases from V and 5 bases from J, with 13 bases between. The CDR3 runs 16 residues. Per the germline V gene, CDR1 is KGHDR and CDR2 is SFDVKD. The CDR3 loop reads CATSDLASSPDNEQFF. CDR3 sequence (DNA): TGTGCCACCAGTGATTTGGCCAGCTCACCTGACAATGAGCAGTTCTTC.

V usage is TRBV6-6 and J usage is TRBJ1-5, with D possibly TRBD1 on 6 matching bases. Germline CDR1 is MNHNY and CDR2 is SVGAGI (reference sequence). The CDR3 has 15 residues. V lost 5 bases and J lost 0, with 11 bases in between. CDR3 residues: CASSDDRYSNQPQHF. The DNA of the CDR3 is TGTGCCAGCAGTGATGACAGGTATAGCAATCAGCCCCAGCATTTT.

This clonotype occurred a few times. This chain uses TRBV3-1 with TRBJ2-1; D gene uncertain. Germline CDR1 LGHDT, CDR2 YNNKEL (reference sequence). CDR3 size: 14 residues. The V end lost 2 bases, the J end lost 8 bases, and 13 bases lay between the germline ends. The CDR3 loop reads CASSQSPSQDEQFF. The CDR3, as DNA: TGTGCCAGCAGCCAATCCCCCAGCCAGGATGAGCAGTTCTTC.

In this sample, this clonotype turned up many times. The gene calls are TRBV9 and TRBJ2-1; D remains ambiguous. This CDR3 is built from 14 residues. Germline CDR1 SGDLS, CDR2 YYNGEE. V lost 1 base, J lost 5 bases, and 10 bases lay in between. CDR3 amino acids: CASSVMGNNNEQFF. In nucleotides, the CDR3 is TGTGCCAGCAGCGTAATGGGAAACAACAATGAGCAGTTCTTC. Filled out from reference TRBV9 and TRBJ2-1, the complete variable domain reads DSGVTQTPKHLITATGQRVTLRCSPRSGDLSVYWYQQSLDQGLQFLIQYYNGEERAKGNILERFSAQQFPDLHSELNLSSLELGDSALYFCASSVMGNNNEQFFGPGTRLTVL.

The genes are TRBV5-6 and TRBJ2-1; a possible D gene is TRBD2 (6 bases). This CDR3 contains 15 residues. CDR1 is SGHDT, CDR2 YYEEEE, per germline. With 2 bases removed from V and 6 bases from J, the gap between germline ends came to 15 bases. DNA for the CDR3: TGTGCCAGCAGCTTTTACGGGAGAGGTGCCAATGAGCAGTTCTTC. Translating gives CASSFYGRGANEQFF.

This chain links TRBV4-3 with TRBJ2-1; no clear D gene. This CDR3 region has 15 residues. V lost 0 bases and J lost 3, with 9 bases in between. Germline V gene data show CDR1 as LGHNA and CDR2 as YSLEER. The DNA of the CDR3 is TGCGCCAGCAGCCAAGAAGCTATCGGCTACAATGAGCAGTTCTTC. This translates into CASSQEAIGYNEQFF.

The rearrangement joins TRBV27 to TRBJ2-7; TRBD1 matches at 8 bases. Per germline, CDR1 MNHEY and CDR2 SMNVEV (reference sequence). This CDR3 is 15 amino acids long. V gave up 6 bases and J gave up 3 bases; unmatched junction bases: 10. For the CDR3, the DNA is TGTGCCAGCAGACGACCCGGGACAGGAAACTACGAGCAGTACTTC. As protein: CASRRPGTGNYEQYF.

The V call is TRBV5-4, the J call TRBJ1-2; unclear D gene. Per the germline V gene, CDR1 is SGHNT and CDR2 is YYREEE (reference sequence). The CDR3 is 15 residues long. The V and J ends lost 0 bases and 3 bases respectively, with 12 bases between them. The CDR3 sequence is CASSLGRTRDYGYTF. For the CDR3, the DNA is TGTGCCAGCAGCTTGGGACGGACCCGCGACTATGGCTACACCTTC.

The V call is TRBV12-3 or TRBV12-4, the J call TRBJ1-6, with D possibly TRBD1 on 6 matching bases. The CDR3 has 14 amino acids. With 6 bases removed from V and 9 bases from J, the gap between germline ends came to 15 bases. The CDR3 DNA follows: TGTGCCAGCAGGTTCGGACAGAGTCCTTCACCCCTCCACTTT. It yields the protein CASRFGQSPSPLHF.

The chain has TRBV11-2 and TRBJ2-7, with D perhaps assigned TRBD1 or TRBD2 (5 bases each). Deletions cut 5 bases from V and 2 bases from J, with 10 bases between. This CDR3 has 13 residues. Germline V gives CDR1 SGHAT, CDR2 FQNNGV. DNA for the CDR3: TGTGCCAGCAGCATGGGACGCGCCTACGAGCAGTACTTC. Translated, it gives CASSMGRAYEQYF.

This clonotype was seen ten or more times. The chain employs TRBV5-1 and TRBJ2-1, with 13 bases that match TRBD2. The CDR3 runs to 14 residues. Germline CDR1 SGHRS, CDR2 YFSETQ. V lost 6 bases and J lost 4; bases outside the gene matches: 1. In nucleotides, the CDR3 is TGCGCCAGCATGACTAGCGGGGGGTACAATGAGCAGTTCTTC. Residues: CASMTSGGYNEQFF.

V and J are TRBV27 and TRBJ1-2; D unclear. This CDR3 contains 12 residues. The V and J ends lost 7 bases and 4 bases respectively, with 10 bases between them. The germline V gene has CDR1 MNHEY and CDR2 SMNVEV (reference sequence). The CDR3 DNA sequence: TGTGCCAGCAAAGGAACAGTCTATGGCTACACCTTC. Encoded protein: CASKGTVYGYTF.

This clonotype turned up a few times. V gene TRBV6-5 combines with J gene TRBJ2-7, with unresolved D. The CDR3 consists of 12 residues. Per germline, CDR1 MNHEY and CDR2 SVGAGI. Trimming left V 8 bases short and J 0 bases short, with 8 bases between. CDR3 sequence: CASGRYSYEQYF. CDR3 nucleotides: TGTGCCAGCGGACGATACTCCTACGAGCAGTACTTC.

The chain uses TRBV5-6 and TRBJ2-4; 8 nucleotides line up with TRBD1. Trimming took 5 bases from V and 7 from J; bases not matched to a gene: 11. The V gene's germline CDR1 is SGHDT and CDR2 YYEEEE. The CDR3 extends over 15 amino acids. Here the CDR3 reads CASSRQGRLENIQYF. For the CDR3, the DNA is TGTGCCAGCAGTCGACAGGGGCGATTAGAGAACATTCAGTACTTC.

This clonotype was counted between two and nine times. V gene TRBV5-6 combines with J gene TRBJ2-1; maybe TRBD2 (7 bases). The CDR3 sequence is 13 residues long. Trimming removed 2 bases from V and 10 bases from J, with 13 bases in between. Germline lookup yields CDR1 SGHDT and CDR2 YYEEEE. The CDR3 DNA follows: TGTGCCAGCAGCTTTGGGGGGGCCGAAGAGCAGTTCTTC. It translates to CASSFGGAEEQFF.

The V call is TRBV5-1, the J call TRBJ2-1; 10 bases align to TRBD2. V lost 4 bases and J lost 5; bases outside the gene matches: 9. Germline loops: CDR1 SGHRS, CDR2 YFSETQ. The CDR3 is 16 amino acids. The CDR3 region is CASSIVPGLANNEQFF. The CDR3 DNA sequence: TGCGCCAGCAGCATCGTACCGGGACTAGCGAACAATGAGCAGTTCTTC. Full variable domain (remainder filled in from reference TRBV5-1 and TRBJ2-1): KAGVTQTPRYLIKTRGQQVTLSCSPISGHRSVSWYQQTPGQGLQFLFEYFSETQRNKGNFPGRFSGRQFSNSRSEMNVSTLELGDSALYLCASSIVPGLANNEQFFGPGTRLTVL.

This clonotype was observed many times. V is TRBV27 and J is TRBJ2-3; the D gene could be TRBD1 or TRBD2 (6 bases each). Trimming pared 7 bases from V and 3 bases from J, leaving 20 bases between. CDR3 length equals 16 residues. Germline V gene lookup returns CDR1 MNHEY and CDR2 SMNVEV (reference sequence). Written as DNA, the CDR3 is TGTGCCAGCAAAAGACGGGGGCGTGAAGGAACAGATACGCAGTATTTT. Translating it yields CASKRRGREGTDTQYF.

The chain carries TRBV20-1 and TRBJ2-7; D possibly corresponds to TRBD1 (6 bases). Trimming removed 6 bases at V and 4 bases at J, with 16 bases between. The CDR3 spans 13 residues. From germline, CDR1 is DFQATT and CDR2 SNEGSKA (reference sequence). This CDR3 is CSATGTTKYEQYF. The CDR3 coding sequence is TGCAGTGCCACCGGGACAACAAAGTACGAGCAGTACTTC.

The chain is built from TRBV15 and TRBJ2-7; D ambiguous. The V gene's germline CDR1 is LNHNV and CDR2 YYDKDF (reference sequence). Trimming stripped 0 bases from V and 6 bases from J, with 9 bases between. The CDR3 is made up of 13 amino acids. CDR3 region: CATSRDLVSEQYF. In DNA form, the CDR3 reads TGTGCCACCAGCAGAGATCTGGTTTCCGAGCAGTACTTC.

This chain joins TRBV4-1 and TRBJ2-6, with D possibly matching TRBD2 (7 bases). The CDR3 loop spans 19 amino acids. The V end was cut by 4 bases, the J end by 1 base, with 20 bases between. CDR1 is MGHRA and CDR2 is YSYEKL in the germline V gene. This CDR3 reads CASSPPVRGLGSGANVLTF. The CDR3 DNA reads as TGCGCCAGCAGCCCACCCGTGCGGGGGCTAGGGTCTGGGGCCAACGTCCTGACTTTC.

The sample holds a few counts of this clonotype. The chain uses TRBV9 and TRBJ2-3; D call uncertain. Trimming stripped 0 bases from V and 0 bases from J, with 5 bases between. Germline V gene sequence: CDR1 SGDLS, CDR2 YYNGEE. This CDR3 region has 14 residues. The CDR3 loop is CASSVDASTDTQYF. CDR3 bases: TGTGCCAGCAGCGTAGATGCGAGCACAGATACGCAGTATTTT.

The rearrangement uses TRBV7-2 and TRBJ2-1; 11 bases map to TRBD2. V trimming: 4 bases; J trimming: 0 bases; junction bases outside the gene matches: 8. The CDR3 is 18 amino acids. From germline, CDR1 is SGHTA and CDR2 FQGNSA. The CDR3 reads CASSSGTSGTSSYNEQFF. The CDR3 DNA reads TGTGCCAGCAGCTCCGGGACTAGCGGTACGAGCTCCTACAATGAGCAGTTCTTC.